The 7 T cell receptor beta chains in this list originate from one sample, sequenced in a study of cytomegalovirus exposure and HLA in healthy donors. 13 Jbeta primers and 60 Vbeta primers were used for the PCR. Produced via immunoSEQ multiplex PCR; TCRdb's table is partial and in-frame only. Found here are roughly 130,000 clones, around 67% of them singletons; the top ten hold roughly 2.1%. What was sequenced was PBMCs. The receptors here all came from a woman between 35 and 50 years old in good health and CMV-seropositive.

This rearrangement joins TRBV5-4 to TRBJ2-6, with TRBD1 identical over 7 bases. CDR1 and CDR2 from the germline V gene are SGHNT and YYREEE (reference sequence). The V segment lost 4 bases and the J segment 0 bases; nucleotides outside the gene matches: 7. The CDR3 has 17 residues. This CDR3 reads CASSPTGPSSGANVLTF. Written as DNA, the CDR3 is TGTGCCAGCAGCCCGACAGGGCCGAGCTCTGGGGCCAACGTCCTGACTTTC.

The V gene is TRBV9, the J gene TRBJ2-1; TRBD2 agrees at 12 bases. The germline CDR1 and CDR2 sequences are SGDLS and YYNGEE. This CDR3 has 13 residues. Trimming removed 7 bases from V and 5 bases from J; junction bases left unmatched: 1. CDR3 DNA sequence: TGTGCCAGCGGACTAGCGGGGCACAATGAGCAGTTCTTC. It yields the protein CASGLAGHNEQFF.

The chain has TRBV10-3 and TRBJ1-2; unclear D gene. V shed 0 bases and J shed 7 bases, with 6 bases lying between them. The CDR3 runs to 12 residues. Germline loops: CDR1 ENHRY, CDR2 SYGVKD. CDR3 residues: CAISESGSGYTF. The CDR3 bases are TGTGCCATCAGTGAGTCAGGGAGTGGCTACACCTTC.

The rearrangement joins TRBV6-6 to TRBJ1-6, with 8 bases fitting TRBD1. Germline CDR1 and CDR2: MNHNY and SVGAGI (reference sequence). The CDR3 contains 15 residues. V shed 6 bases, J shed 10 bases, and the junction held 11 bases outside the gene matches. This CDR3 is CASSQQDRAGSPLHF. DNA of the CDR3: TGTGCCAGCAGCCAACAGGACAGGGCGGGATCACCCCTCCACTTT.

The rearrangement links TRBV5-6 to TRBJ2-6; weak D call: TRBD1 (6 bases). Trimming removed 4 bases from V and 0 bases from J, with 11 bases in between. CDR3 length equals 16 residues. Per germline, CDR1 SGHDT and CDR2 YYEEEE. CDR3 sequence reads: CASSADSLSGANVLTF. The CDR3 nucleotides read TGTGCCAGCAGCGCGGACAGCCTCTCTGGGGCCAACGTCCTGACTTTC. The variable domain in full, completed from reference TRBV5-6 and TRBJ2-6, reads DAGVTQSPTHLIKTRGQQVTLRCSPKSGHDTVSWYQQALGQGPQFIFQYYEEEERQRGNFPDRFSGHQFPNYSSELNVNALLLGDSALYLCASSADSLSGANVLTFGAGSRLTVL.

The CDR3 DNA reads as TGTGCCAGCAGTTTGGCAGGGGCGGCGTCACCCCTCCACTTT. This sequence encodes CASSLAGAASPLHF. The chain employs TRBV28 and TRBJ1-6; D is perhaps TRBD1 (6 bases). The CDR3 consists of 14 residues. The germline V and J ends were trimmed by 3 bases and 10 bases, with 13 bases remaining between them. Germline assignment: CDR1 MDHEN and CDR2 SYDVKM.

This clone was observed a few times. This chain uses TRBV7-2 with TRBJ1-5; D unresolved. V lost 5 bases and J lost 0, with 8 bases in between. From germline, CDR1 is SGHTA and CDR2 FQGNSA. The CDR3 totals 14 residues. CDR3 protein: CASSPGVSNQPQHF. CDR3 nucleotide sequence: TGTGCCAGCAGCCCGGGAGTTAGCAATCAGCCCCAGCATTTT.